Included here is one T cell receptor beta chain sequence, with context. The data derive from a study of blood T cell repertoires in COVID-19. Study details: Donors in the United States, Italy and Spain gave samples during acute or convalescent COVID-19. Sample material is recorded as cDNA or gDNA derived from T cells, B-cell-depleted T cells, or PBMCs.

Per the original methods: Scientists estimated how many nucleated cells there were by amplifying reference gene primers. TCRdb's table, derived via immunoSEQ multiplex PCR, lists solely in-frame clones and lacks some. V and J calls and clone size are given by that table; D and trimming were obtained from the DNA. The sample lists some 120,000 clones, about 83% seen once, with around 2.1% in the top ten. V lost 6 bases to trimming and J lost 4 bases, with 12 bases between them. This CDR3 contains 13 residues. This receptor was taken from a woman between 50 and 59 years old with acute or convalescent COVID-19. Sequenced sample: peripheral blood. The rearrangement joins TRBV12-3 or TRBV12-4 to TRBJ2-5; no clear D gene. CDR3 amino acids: CASSLEIAETQYF. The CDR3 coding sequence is TGTGCCAGCAGCCTCGAGATCGCAGAGACCCAGTACTTC.